One and the same sample provided the 30 T cell receptor beta chains below, sequenced in a study of shared clonotypes between healthy human individuals. Generated by immunoSEQ multiplex PCR, the TCRdb table keeps only in-frame clones and is missing some. The table includes more than 2,000,000 clones, over 85% detected once. Specimen: naive CD4+ T cells from PBMCs. Subset denoted: CD45RA+ positively selected. The receptors derive from a young man in good health. Some clones in this sample may be carry-over from other donors' samples.

Of note for this clone: Additional DNA sequences in this sample encode the identical CDR3. The chain carries TRBV19 and TRBJ2-7; TRBD1 might be the D (5 bases). Trimming pared 4 bases from V and 1 base from J, leaving 14 bases between. Germline V gives CDR1 LNHDA, CDR2 SQIVND (reference sequence). The length of the CDR3 is 15 residues. The CDR3 sequence is CASSTPGQGSYEQYF. As DNA, the CDR3 is TGTGCCAGTAGTACTCCAGGGCAGGGATCCTACGAGCAGTACTTC.

J is TRBJ2-6 and V is TRBV6-1; D is unclear. V was shortened by 1 base and J by 4 bases, with 14 bases between the two germline ends. CDR1 MNHNS and CDR2 SASEGT come from the germline V gene. The CDR3 covers 17 residues. CDR3 nucleotide sequence: TGTGCCAGCAGTGAAGGGGTTCATAAATTGGGGGCCAACGTCCTGACTTTC. This gives the protein CASSEGVHKLGANVLTF.

On this clone: One end of the junction does not line up with germline, which may come from a read error. The V call is TRBV10-3, the J call TRBJ2-1; maybe TRBD1 (6 bases). The CDR3 has 13 amino acids. CDR1 and CDR2 (germline): ENHRY, SYGVKD. The CDR3 coding sequence is TGTGCCATCACTGAGGACAGATCGTCCGAGCAGTTCTTC. Its translation: CAITEDRSSEQFF.

The sample holds one count of this clone. V gene TRBV6-1 combines with J gene TRBJ1-5; D unclear. Germline CDR1 is MNHNS and CDR2 is SASEGT. The V and J ends lost 5 bases and 2 bases respectively, with 13 bases between them. The CDR3 has 15 amino acids. The DNA for the CDR3 is TGTGCCAGCAGTATCACTTCTGCTGGCAATCAGCCCCAGCATTTT. Its protein is CASSITSAGNQPQHF.

The chain recombines TRBV7-9 with TRBJ1-5, with 9 bases matching TRBD1. The CDR3 is 17 residues long. Germline V gives CDR1 SEHNR, CDR2 FQNEAQ (reference sequence). The J segment lost 3 bases and the V segment lost 3 bases, leaving 9 bases of the junction unmatched. CDR3 region: CASSFRGTGGHNQPQHF. The CDR3, as DNA: TGTGCCAGCAGCTTCCGGGGAACAGGGGGCCACAATCAGCCCCAGCATTTT.

The CDR3 DNA sequence: TGTGCCAGCAGCTTAGTGACGTCCGGGGAGCTGTTTTTT. This gives the protein CASSLVTSGELFF. The chain joins TRBV7-8 to TRBJ2-2, with D hard to call. Trimming removed 1 base from V and 6 bases from J, with 6 bases in between. Germline V gives CDR1 SGHVS, CDR2 FQNEAQ. This CDR3 is 13 amino acids long.

The genes are TRBV28 and TRBJ2-3; 11 nucleotides match TRBD2. Germline V gives CDR1 MDHEN, CDR2 SYDVKM. The ends lost 5 bases at V and 7 bases at J; junction bases unmatched: 14. This CDR3 has 17 residues. CDR3 in amino acids: CASSQTRGSGRGHTQYF. CDR3 coding DNA: TGTGCCAGCAGTCAAACCCGGGGTAGCGGGAGGGGGCATACGCAGTATTTT.

This chain's CDR3 is CASSFSLGNTEAFF. The CDR3 region has the DNA TGTGCCAGCAGTTTTTCGTTAGGGAACACTGAAGCTTTCTTT. This chain uses TRBV25-1 with TRBJ1-1; unclear D gene. The V end lost 5 bases, the J end lost 1 base, and 11 bases lay between the germline ends. CDR1 and CDR2 from the germline V gene are MGHDK and SYGVNS. The CDR3 consists of 14 residues.

The V and J genes are TRBV21-1 and TRBJ2-7; TRBD1 reflects the table's D call only, with no check against the DNA. TRBV21-1 is labeled a pseudogene. This CDR3 region has 16 residues. CDR3 coding DNA: TGTGCCAGCAGCGGGAGGGACAGGGGGCTCCCCTACGAGCAGTACTTC. Translation gives CASSGRDRGLPYEQYF.

The V call is TRBV30, the J call TRBJ2-3; no firm D call. The germline gives CDR1 GTSNPN, CDR2 SVGIG (reference sequence). Between the trimmed V and J ends, which lost 5 bases and 4 bases, there was a span of 4 bases. This CDR3 is 10 amino acids long. The CDR3 DNA sequence: TGTGCCTGGCAGGCAGATACGCAGTATTTT. It yields the protein CAWQADTQYF.

J is TRBJ2-3 and V is TRBV4-3; TRBD2 matches 7 bases. Looked up from germline, CDR1 is LGHNA and CDR2 is YSLEER. The CDR3 consists of 15 residues. V shed 2 bases and J 4 bases; nucleotides not matched to a gene: 6. The CDR3 sequence is CASSQRAGLPDTQYF. CDR3 DNA sequence: TGCGCCAGCAGCCAACGAGCGGGACTGCCAGATACGCAGTATTTT.

This chain joins TRBV6-6 and TRBJ2-7; D might be TRBD1 (6 bases). Germline V gives CDR1 MNHNY, CDR2 SVGAGI (reference sequence). The CDR3 runs 14 residues. V gave up 7 bases and J gave up 5 bases, with 18 bases separating them. The CDR3 loop is CASTNRAPSDEQYF. Here the CDR3 DNA reads TGTGCCAGCACCAACAGGGCCCCCTCGGACGAGCAGTACTTC.

CDR3 sequence: CAIMRQVNTEAFF. CDR3 sequence (DNA): TGTGCCATCATGAGGCAGGTGAACACTGAAGCTTTCTTT. The chain uses TRBV10-3 and TRBJ1-1; D is uncertain. The germline V gene encodes CDR1 ENHRY and CDR2 SYGVKD. V lost 7 bases, J lost 0 bases, and 9 bases lay in between. The CDR3 has 13 residues.

The table lists this clone with a few counts. The J gene is TRBJ2-6, the V gene TRBV2; 9 bases line up with TRBD1. The CDR3 consists of 18 residues. Germline CDR1 reads SNHLY; CDR2 reads FYNNEI. Losses at the gene ends were 8 bases for V and 2 bases for J; bases not matched to a gene: 13. CDR3 sequence reads: CASARRGQGGTGANVLTF. The CDR3 DNA is TGTGCCAGCGCCCGCCGGGGACAGGGTGGTACTGGGGCCAACGTCCTGACTTTC.

The chain links TRBV6-6 to TRBJ1-2; no definite D call. V gave up 5 bases and J gave up 8 bases, with 12 bases separating them. This CDR3 contains 12 residues. Germline V lookup: CDR1 MNHNY, CDR2 SVGAGI (reference sequence). Here the CDR3 reads CASSTPKRGYTF. In DNA, the CDR3 is TGTGCCAGCAGTACACCAAAACGGGGCTACACCTTC.

This clone appeared once. The sample carries other DNA sequences with the same CDR3. This chain uses TRBV7-9 with TRBJ1-1, with 7 positions matching TRBD1. Germline CDR1 and CDR2: SEHNR and FQNEAQ (reference sequence). After removal of 1 base from V and 4 bases from J, the junction contained 3 bases not matched to a gene. CDR3 length: 14 amino acids. CDR3 in DNA: TGTGCCAGCAGCTTAGAGGCAGGGGGCACTGAAGCTTTCTTT. It translates to CASSLEAGGTEAFF. Full variable domain (rest looked up from reference TRBV7-9 and TRBJ1-1): DTGVSQNPRHKITKRGQNVTFRCDPISEHNRLYWYRQTLGQGPEFLTYFQNEAQLEKSRLLSDRFSAERPKGSFSTLEIQRTEQGDSAMYLCASSLEAGGTEAFFGQGTRLTVV.

V gene TRBV4-1 combines with J gene TRBJ1-2; 7 bases are shared with TRBD1. This CDR3 spans 15 amino acids. Germline V CDR1 and CDR2: MGHRA, YSYEKL. Germline trimming cut 3 bases from V and 1 base from J; bases unmatched to any gene: 5. This chain's CDR3 is CASSHRQGLNYGYTF. The CDR3 coding sequence is TGCGCCAGCAGCCACCGACAGGGCCTTAACTATGGCTACACCTTC.

V is TRBV19 and J is TRBJ1-4; 10 bases fit TRBD1. The CDR3 spans 14 residues. The ends lost 8 bases at V and 5 bases at J; junction bases unmatched: 5. Germline CDR1 LNHDA, CDR2 SQIVND (reference sequence). This CDR3 is CASAPGQGNEKLFF. Written as DNA, the CDR3 is TGTGCCAGTGCACCGGGACAGGGGAATGAAAAACTGTTTTTT.

This chain connects TRBV19 to TRBJ1-1; TRBD1 might be the D (5 bases). The CDR3 sequence is 14 residues long. The germline gives CDR1 LNHDA, CDR2 SQIVND (reference sequence). The V end lost 5 bases, the J end lost 4 bases, and 14 bases lay between the germline ends. Here the CDR3 DNA reads TGTGCCAGTAGTCAGTCTGGCGGGGGCACTGAAGCTTTCTTT. Residues: CASSQSGGGTEAFF.

As to this clone: The same CDR3 is also encoded by other DNA sequences in this sample. The V call is TRBV9, the J call TRBJ2-1; perhaps TRBD2 as D (5 bases). The CDR3 is made up of 14 amino acids. V was cut by 0 bases and J by 8 bases, with 12 bases left in between. Germline V gene lookup returns CDR1 SGDLS and CDR2 YYNGEE. The CDR3 reads CASSVVASSDEQFF. CDR3 coding DNA: TGTGCCAGCAGCGTAGTTGCTAGCAGCGATGAGCAGTTCTTC.

This chain joins TRBV7-8 and TRBJ2-7; D tentatively reads TRBD1 or TRBD2 (5 bases each). V lost 0 bases and J lost 6, with 18 bases in between. This CDR3 region has 16 residues. Germline CDR1 reads SGHVS; CDR2 reads FQNEAQ. The CDR3 here is CASSLAHRRDEGEQYF. As DNA, the CDR3 is TGTGCCAGCAGCTTAGCCCATAGACGGGACGAGGGCGAGCAGTACTTC.

The chain recombines TRBV7-2 with TRBJ2-7; tentative D call: TRBD2 (6 bases). The CDR3 covers 14 residues. CDR1 is SGHTA, CDR2 FQGNSA, per germline. With 0 bases removed from V and 3 bases from J, the gap between germline ends came to 9 bases. CDR3 in amino acids: CASSLAGTLYEQYF. CDR3 bases: TGTGCCAGCAGCTTAGCAGGGACTCTCTACGAGCAGTACTTC. The complete variable domain, with remaining parts taken from reference TRBV7-2 and TRBJ2-7, reads GAGVSQSPSNKVTEKGKDVELRCDPISGHTALYWYRQSLGQGLEFLIYFQGNSAPDKSGLPSDRFSAERTGGSVSTLTIQRTQQEDSAVYLCASSLAGTLYEQYFGPGTRLTVT.

The chain recombines TRBV7-2 with TRBJ2-2; TRBD1 matches at 10 bases. Germline assignment: CDR1 SGHTA and CDR2 FQGNSA. CDR3 size: 15 residues. Trimming took 3 bases from V and 2 from J; bases not matched to a gene: 0. The CDR3 nucleotides are TGTGCCAGCAGCTTGACAGGGGGCAACACCGGGGAGCTGTTTTTT. Its translation is CASSLTGGNTGELFF.

The V gene is TRBV7-3, the J gene TRBJ2-3; 8 bases map to TRBD2. The CDR3 is made up of 16 amino acids. CDR1 is SGHTA and CDR2 is FQGTGA in the germline V gene. V shed 2 bases and J 5 bases; nucleotides not matched to a gene: 9. CDR3 in amino acids: CASSLGTAGGVDTQYF. CDR3 nucleotide sequence: TGTGCCAGCAGCTTAGGAACGGCGGGAGGTGTAGATACGCAGTATTTT.

This clone showed up just once. The chain has TRBV5-1 and TRBJ1-4; 8 bases agree with TRBD1. Germline V gives CDR1 SGHRS, CDR2 YFSETQ. The CDR3 is 15 residues long. Germline trimming cut 4 bases from V and 6 bases from J; bases unmatched to any gene: 8. Here the CDR3 DNA reads TGCGCCAGCAGCGAGGACAGGGTGTTATATGAAAAACTGTTTTTT. Protein sequence: CASSEDRVLYEKLFF.

This clone has only one observation. V is TRBV19 and J is TRBJ2-5, with TRBD2 identical over 9 bases. Germline loops: CDR1 LNHDA, CDR2 SQIVND (reference sequence). The CDR3 runs 17 residues. Unmatched junction bases numbered 8, after V lost 1 base and J lost 2 bases. CDR3 sequence: CASSIGGGRARQETQYF. CDR3 nucleotide sequence: TGTGCCAGTAGTATAGGAGGCGGGAGGGCCCGGCAAGAGACCCAGTACTTC.

This chain links TRBV9 with TRBJ1-1; D remains ambiguous. Trimming removed 3 bases at V and 5 bases at J, with 14 bases between. The CDR3 contains 14 residues. Germline CDR1 is SGDLS and CDR2 is YYNGEE. The CDR3 DNA sequence: TGTGCCAGCAGCGGAGGTCTCGGGGAGACTGAAGCTTTCTTT. Encoded protein: CASSGGLGETEAFF.

The chain is built from TRBV7-9 and TRBJ2-7, with 10 nucleotides matching TRBD2. This CDR3 region has 16 residues. J was trimmed by 3 bases and V by 1 base; bases with no gene match: 6. Germline V gene sequence: CDR1 SEHNR, CDR2 FQNEAQ (reference sequence). CDR3 region: CASSLGLGTSDYEQYF. The CDR3 DNA reads TGTGCCAGCAGCTTAGGTCTCGGGACTAGCGACTACGAGCAGTACTTC.

The chain combines TRBV5-1 with TRBJ2-3; the D is unclear. Per germline, CDR1 SGHRS and CDR2 YFSETQ. Trimming left V 3 bases short and J 1 base short, with 9 bases between. There are 14 residues in the CDR3. The CDR3 region is CASSSNTGTDTQYF. CDR3 sequence (DNA): TGCGCCAGCAGCTCGAATACAGGCACAGATACGCAGTATTTT. The whole variable domain, remainder taken from reference TRBV5-1 and TRBJ2-3, is KAGVTQTPRYLIKTRGQQVTLSCSPISGHRSVSWYQQTPGQGLQFLFEYFSETQRNKGNFPGRFSGRQFSNSRSEMNVSTLELGDSALYLCASSSNTGTDTQYFGPGTRLTVL.

This sequence joins TRBV7-3 and TRBJ1-4; D is uncertain. There are 13 residues in the CDR3. Germline lookup yields CDR1 SGHTA and CDR2 FQGTGA. Trimming shortened V by 2 bases and J by 6 bases, and 7 bases separated the two germline ends. The chain's CDR3 is CASSLGPDEKLFF. The CDR3 DNA follows: TGTGCCAGCAGCTTAGGTCCAGATGAAAAACTGTTTTTT.